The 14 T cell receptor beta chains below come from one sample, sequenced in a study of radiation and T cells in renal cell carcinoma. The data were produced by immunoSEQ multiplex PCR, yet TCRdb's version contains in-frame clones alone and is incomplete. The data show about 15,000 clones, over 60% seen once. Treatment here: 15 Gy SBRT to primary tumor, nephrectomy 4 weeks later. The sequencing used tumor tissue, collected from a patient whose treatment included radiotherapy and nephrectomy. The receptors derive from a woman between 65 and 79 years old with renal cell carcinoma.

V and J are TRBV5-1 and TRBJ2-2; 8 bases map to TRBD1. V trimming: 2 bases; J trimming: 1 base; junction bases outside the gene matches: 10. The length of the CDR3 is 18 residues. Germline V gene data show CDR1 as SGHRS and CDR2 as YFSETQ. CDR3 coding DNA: TGCGCCAGCAGCTTTCCGGACAGGGTCTTTCTGAACACCGGGGAGCTGTTTTTT. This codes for CASSFPDRVFLNTGELFF.

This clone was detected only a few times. CDR3 bases: TGTGCCAGCAGTCCAATACAGGGACCCTTAAATTCACCCCTCCACTTT. Protein product: CASSPIQGPLNSPLHF. The rearrangement uses TRBV27 and TRBJ1-6; tentatively, D is TRBD1 (6 bases). Germline-derived CDR1 and CDR2 are MNHEY and SMNVEV (reference sequence). This CDR3 contains 16 residues. Trimming removed 5 bases at V and 7 bases at J, with 18 bases between.

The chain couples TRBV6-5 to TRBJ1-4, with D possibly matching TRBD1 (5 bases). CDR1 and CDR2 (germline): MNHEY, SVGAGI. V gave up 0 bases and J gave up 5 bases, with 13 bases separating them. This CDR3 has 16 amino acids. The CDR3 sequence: CASSYSSGGTNEKLFF. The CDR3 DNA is TGTGCCAGCAGTTACTCGAGTGGAGGGACCAATGAAAAACTGTTTTTT.

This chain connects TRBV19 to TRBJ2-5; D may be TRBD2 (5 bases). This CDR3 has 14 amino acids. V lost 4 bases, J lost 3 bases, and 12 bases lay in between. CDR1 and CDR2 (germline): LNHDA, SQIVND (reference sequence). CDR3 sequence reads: CASSKEGTKETQYF. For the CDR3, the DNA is TGTGCCAGTAGTAAAGAGGGTACCAAAGAGACCCAGTACTTC.

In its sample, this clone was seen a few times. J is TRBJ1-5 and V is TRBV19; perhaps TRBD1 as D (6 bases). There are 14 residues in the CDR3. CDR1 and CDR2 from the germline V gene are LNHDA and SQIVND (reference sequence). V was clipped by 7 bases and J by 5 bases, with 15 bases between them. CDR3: CASNYRGRHQPQHF. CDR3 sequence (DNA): TGTGCCAGTAACTATAGGGGGAGACATCAGCCCCAGCATTTT.

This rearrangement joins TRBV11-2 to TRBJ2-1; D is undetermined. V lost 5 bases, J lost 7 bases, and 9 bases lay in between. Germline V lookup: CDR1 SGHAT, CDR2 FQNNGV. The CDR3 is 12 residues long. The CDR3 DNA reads TGTGCCAGCAGCGTGCGGACGAATGAGCAGTTCTTC. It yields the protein CASSVRTNEQFF.

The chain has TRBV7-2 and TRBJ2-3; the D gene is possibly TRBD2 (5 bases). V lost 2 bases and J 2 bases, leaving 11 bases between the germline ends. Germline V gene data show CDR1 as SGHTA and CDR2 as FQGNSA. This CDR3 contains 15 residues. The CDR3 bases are TGTGCCAGCAGCTTAAAGCGGTGGGACACAGATACGCAGTATTTT. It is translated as CASSLKRWDTDTQYF.

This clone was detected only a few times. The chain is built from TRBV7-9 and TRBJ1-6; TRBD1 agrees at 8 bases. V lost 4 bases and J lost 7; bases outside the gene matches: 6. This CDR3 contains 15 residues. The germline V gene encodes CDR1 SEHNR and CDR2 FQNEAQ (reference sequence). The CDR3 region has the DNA TGTGCCAGCAGCTCCGGACAGGGTTCCAATTCACCCCTCCACTTT. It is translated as CASSSGQGSNSPLHF.

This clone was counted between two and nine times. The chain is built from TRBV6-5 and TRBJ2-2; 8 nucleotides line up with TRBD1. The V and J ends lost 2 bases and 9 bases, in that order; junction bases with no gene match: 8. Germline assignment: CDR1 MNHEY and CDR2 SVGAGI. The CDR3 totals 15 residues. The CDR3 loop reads CASSYGTGPSRELFF. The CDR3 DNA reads TGTGCCAGCAGTTACGGGACAGGTCCGTCACGGGAGCTGTTTTTT.

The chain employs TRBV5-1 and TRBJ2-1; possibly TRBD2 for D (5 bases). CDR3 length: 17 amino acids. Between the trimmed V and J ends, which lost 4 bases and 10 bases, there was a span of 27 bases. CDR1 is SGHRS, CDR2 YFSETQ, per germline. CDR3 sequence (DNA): TGCGCCAGCAGCCTCGGGGTCCTAAGGCTAGGTGAATTGGAGCAGTTCTTC. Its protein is CASSLGVLRLGELEQFF.

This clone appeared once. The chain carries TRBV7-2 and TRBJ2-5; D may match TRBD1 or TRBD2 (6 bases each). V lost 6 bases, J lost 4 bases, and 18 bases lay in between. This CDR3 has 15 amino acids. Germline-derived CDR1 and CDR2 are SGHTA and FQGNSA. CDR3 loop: CASSLGGGPGETQYF. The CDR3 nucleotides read TGTGCCAGCAGTCTTGGAGGGGGGCCTGGAGAGACCCAGTACTTC.

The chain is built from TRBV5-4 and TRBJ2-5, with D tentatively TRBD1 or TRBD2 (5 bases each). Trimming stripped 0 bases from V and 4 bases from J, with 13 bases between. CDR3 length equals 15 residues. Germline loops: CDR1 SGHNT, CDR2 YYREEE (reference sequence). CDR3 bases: TGTGCCAGCAGCTTGGTGGGACGGTCAAGAGAGACCCAGTACTTC. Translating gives CASSLVGRSRETQYF.

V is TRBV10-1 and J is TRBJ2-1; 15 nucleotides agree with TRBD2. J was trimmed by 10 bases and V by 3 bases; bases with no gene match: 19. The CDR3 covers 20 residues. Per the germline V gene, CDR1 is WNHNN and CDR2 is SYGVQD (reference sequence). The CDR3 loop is CASSDRTSGREVCGLCEQFF. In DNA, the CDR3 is TGCGCCAGCAGTGACCGGACTAGCGGGAGGGAGGTTTGTGGACTTTGCGAGCAGTTCTTC.

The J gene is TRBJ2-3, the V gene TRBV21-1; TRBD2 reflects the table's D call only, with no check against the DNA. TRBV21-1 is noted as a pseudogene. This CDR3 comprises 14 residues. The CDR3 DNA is TGTGCCAGCAAGGAGGCAGAAAGCACAGATACGCAGTATTTT. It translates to CASKEAESTDTQYF.